Reported below is one T cell receptor beta chain. The source of the sample is a study of shared clonotypes between healthy human individuals. The germline gives CDR1 SNHLY, CDR2 FYNNEI. The CDR3 totals 16 residues. Trimming removed 1 base from V and 0 bases from J, with 10 bases in between. TCRdb's table, derived via immunoSEQ multiplex PCR, lists solely in-frame clones and lacks some. The sample consists of some 2,000,000 clones, roughly 95% of them appearing once. Positive CCR7 selection of CD45RO-negative cells yielded the naive CD8 cells, and terminally differentiated effector memory CD45RA+ cells were excluded.

Source material: naive CD8+ T cells sorted from blood. This chain uses TRBV2 with TRBJ2-4; D gene unclear. The sequence was obtained from a man between 18 and 35 years old in good health. The chain's CDR3 is CASSEEILIAKNIQYF. The CDR3 DNA reads TGTGCCAGCAGTGAAGAGATTCTTATAGCCAAAAACATTCAGTACTTC.